Here is one T cell receptor beta chain with its context. This sample is part of a study of blood T cell repertoires in COVID-19. As for the study in general: COVID-19 samples, acute and convalescent, were from the United States, Italy and Spain.

Profiling relied on immunoSEQ multiplex PCR, and the TCRdb table lists in-frame clones only, not all of them. The data contain around 320,000 clones, 89% of them singletons. The CDR3 runs 14 residues. Per the germline V gene, CDR1 is MNHEY and CDR2 is SMNVEV (reference sequence). With 7 bases removed from V and 4 bases from J, the gap between germline ends came to 16 bases. Seattle's enrolled individuals joined amid active infection and were then monitored longitudinally. The J gene is TRBJ1-1, the V gene TRBV27; a weak D match, TRBD1 (5 bases). Sequenced sample: peripheral blood. This TCR came from a woman between 25 and 40 years old with COVID-19, enrolled during active disease. The CDR3 bases are TGTGCCAGCACCGGGGGAAGAACGGTCACTGAAGCTTTCTTT. This encodes CASTGGRTVTEAFF.